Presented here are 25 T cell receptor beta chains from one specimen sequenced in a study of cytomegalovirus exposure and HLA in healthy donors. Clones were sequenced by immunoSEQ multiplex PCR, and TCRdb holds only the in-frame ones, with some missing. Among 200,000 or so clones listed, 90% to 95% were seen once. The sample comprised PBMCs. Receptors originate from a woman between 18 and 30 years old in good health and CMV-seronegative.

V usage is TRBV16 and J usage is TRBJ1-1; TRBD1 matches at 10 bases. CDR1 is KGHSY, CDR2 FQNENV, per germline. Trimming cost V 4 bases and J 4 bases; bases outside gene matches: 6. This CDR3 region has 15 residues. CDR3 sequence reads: CASSPVRTGGTEAFF. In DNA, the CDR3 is TGTGCCAGCAGCCCAGTCCGGACAGGGGGCACTGAAGCTTTCTTT.

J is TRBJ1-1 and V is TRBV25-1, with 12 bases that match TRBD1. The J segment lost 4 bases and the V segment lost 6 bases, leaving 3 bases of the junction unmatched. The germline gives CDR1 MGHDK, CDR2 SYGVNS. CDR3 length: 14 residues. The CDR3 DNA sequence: TGTGCCAGCAGCGGGGACAGGGGGCTCACTGAAGCTTTCTTT. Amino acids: CASSGDRGLTEAFF.

The CDR3 nucleotides read TGTGCCAGCAGTCCCAGGCTTTCGAAGTTCCATGGCGGGGAGCTGTTTTTT. Translated, it gives CASSPRLSKFHGGELFF. The V call is TRBV28, the J call TRBJ2-2; D is undetermined. Germline CDR1 and CDR2: MDHEN and SYDVKM. Between the trimmed V and J ends, which lost 5 bases and 7 bases, there was a span of 23 bases. The CDR3 spans 17 residues.

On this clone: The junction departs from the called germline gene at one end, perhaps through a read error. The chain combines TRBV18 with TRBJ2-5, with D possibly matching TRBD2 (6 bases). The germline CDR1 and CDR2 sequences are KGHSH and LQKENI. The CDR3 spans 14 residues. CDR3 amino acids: CASSPPLPGEAQYF. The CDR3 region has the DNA TGTGCCAGCTCACCACCTCTGCCGGGAGAGGCCCAGTACTTC. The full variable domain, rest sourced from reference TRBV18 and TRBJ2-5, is NAGVMQNPRHLVRRRGQEARLRCSPMKGHSHVYWYRQLPEEGLKFMVYLQKENIIDESGMPKERFSAEFPKEGPSILRIQQVVRGDSAAYFCASSPPLPGEAQYFGPGTRLLVL.

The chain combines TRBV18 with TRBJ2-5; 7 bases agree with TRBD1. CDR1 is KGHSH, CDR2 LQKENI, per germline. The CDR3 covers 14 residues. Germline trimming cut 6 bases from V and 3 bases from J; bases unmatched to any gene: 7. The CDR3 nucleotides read TGTGCCAGCTCTCCTACCACAGGGGAAGAGACCCAGTACTTC. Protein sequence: CASSPTTGEETQYF.

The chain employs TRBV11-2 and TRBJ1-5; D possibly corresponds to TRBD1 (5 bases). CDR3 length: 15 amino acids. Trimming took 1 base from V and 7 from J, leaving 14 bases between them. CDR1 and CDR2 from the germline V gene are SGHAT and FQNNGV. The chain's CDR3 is CASSLGTGVGQPQHF. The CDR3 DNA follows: TGTGCCAGCAGCTTAGGTACGGGGGTTGGGCAGCCCCAGCATTTT.

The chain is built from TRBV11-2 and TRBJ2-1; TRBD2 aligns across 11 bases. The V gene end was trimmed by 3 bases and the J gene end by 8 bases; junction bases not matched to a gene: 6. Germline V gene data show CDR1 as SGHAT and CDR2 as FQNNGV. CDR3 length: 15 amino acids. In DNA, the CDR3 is TGTGCCAGCAGCTTGCCACTAGCGGGAGACGATGAGCAGTTCTTC. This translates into CASSLPLAGDDEQFF.

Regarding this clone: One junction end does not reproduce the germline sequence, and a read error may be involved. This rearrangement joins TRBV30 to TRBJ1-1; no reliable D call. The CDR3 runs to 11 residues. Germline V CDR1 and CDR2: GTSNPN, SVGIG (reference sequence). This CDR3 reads CAGSSNTEAFF. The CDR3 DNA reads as TGTGCCGGGAGCTCGAACACTGAAGCTTTCTTT.

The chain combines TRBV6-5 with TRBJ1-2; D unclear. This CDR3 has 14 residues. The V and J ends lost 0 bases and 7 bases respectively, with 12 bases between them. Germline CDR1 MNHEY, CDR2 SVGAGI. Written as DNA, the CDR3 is TGTGCCAGCAGTTACTCGAGTCAGCCAGGTGGCTACACCTTC. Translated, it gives CASSYSSQPGGYTF.

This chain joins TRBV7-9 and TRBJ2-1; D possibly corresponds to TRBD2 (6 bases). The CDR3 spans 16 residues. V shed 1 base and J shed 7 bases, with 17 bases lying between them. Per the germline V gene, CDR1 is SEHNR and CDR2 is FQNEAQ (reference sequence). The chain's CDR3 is CASSLGRGLLVNEQFF. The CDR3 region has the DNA TGTGCCAGCAGCTTAGGGCGGGGCCTGTTAGTAAATGAGCAGTTCTTC.

DNA of the CDR3: TGTGCCAGCAGGGGAGTGAGCGGGGTTTACGAGCAGTACTTC. Encoded protein: CASRGVSGVYEQYF. The V gene is TRBV2, the J gene TRBJ2-7; the match to TRBD2 covers 7 bases. Trimming cost V 6 bases and J 4 bases; bases outside gene matches: 9. The CDR3 loop spans 14 amino acids. Germline CDR1 is SNHLY and CDR2 is FYNNEI.

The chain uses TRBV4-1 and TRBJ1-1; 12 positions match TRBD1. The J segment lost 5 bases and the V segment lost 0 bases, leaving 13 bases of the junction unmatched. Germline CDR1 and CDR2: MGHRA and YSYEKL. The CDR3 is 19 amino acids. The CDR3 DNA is TGCGCCAGCAGCCAAGATCTGTGGGGACAGGGGGCTGGTGGAACTGAAGCTTTCTTT. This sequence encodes CASSQDLWGQGAGGTEAFF.

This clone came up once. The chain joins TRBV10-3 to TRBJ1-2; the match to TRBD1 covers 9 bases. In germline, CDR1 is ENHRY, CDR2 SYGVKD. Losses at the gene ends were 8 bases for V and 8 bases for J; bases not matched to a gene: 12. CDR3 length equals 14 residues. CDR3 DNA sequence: TGTGCCATCGCCAGTCGGACAGGGGCAGGGGGCTACACCTTC. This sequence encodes CAIASRTGAGGYTF.

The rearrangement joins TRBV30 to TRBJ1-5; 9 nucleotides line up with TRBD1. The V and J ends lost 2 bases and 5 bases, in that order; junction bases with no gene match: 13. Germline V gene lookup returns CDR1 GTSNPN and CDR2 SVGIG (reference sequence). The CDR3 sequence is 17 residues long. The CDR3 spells CAWSLAIGDRDHQPQHF. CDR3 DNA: TGTGCCTGGAGTTTAGCGATTGGGGACAGGGATCATCAGCCCCAGCATTTT.

The CDR3 DNA reads TGTGCCAGCAGCCTCGGACTAGCGGGACTCTACGAGCAGTACTTC. Translated: CASSLGLAGLYEQYF. V and J are TRBV7-2 and TRBJ2-7; 12 bases fit TRBD2. The germline CDR1 and CDR2 sequences are SGHTA and FQGNSA. With V trimmed by 5 bases and J by 3 bases, 5 bases remained unmatched. The CDR3 extends over 15 amino acids.

In DNA form, the CDR3 reads TGCGCCAGCACGGCAGGGGAAGGCTCTGGAAACACCATATATTTT. Its protein is CASTAGEGSGNTIYF. The chain has TRBV5-1 and TRBJ1-3; D might be TRBD1 (6 bases). Per germline, CDR1 SGHRS and CDR2 YFSETQ. The CDR3 is made up of 15 amino acids. V lost 6 bases to trimming and J lost 0 bases, with 13 bases between them.

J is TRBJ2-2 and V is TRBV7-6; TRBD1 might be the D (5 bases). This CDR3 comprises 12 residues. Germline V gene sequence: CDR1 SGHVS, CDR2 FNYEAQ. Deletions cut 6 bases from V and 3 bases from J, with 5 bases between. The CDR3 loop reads CASRGDTGELFF. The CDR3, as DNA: TGTGCCAGCAGAGGGGACACCGGGGAGCTGTTTTTT.

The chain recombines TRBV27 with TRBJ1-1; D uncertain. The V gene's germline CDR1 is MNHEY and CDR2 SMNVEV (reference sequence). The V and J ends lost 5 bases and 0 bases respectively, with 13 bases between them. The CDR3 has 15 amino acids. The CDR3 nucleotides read TGTGCCAGCAGTCCAGAAATTAATCTGAACACTGAAGCTTTCTTT. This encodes CASSPEINLNTEAFF.

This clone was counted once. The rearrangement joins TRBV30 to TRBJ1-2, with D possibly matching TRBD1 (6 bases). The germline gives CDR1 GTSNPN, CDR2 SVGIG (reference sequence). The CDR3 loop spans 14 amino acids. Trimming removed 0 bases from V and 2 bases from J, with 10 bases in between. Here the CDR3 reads CAWSVQGPNYGYTF. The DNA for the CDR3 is TGTGCCTGGAGTGTTCAGGGGCCCAACTATGGCTACACCTTC.

The CDR3 sequence: CASSRSGANVLTF. The CDR3 DNA is TGTGCCAGCAGCCGGTCTGGGGCCAACGTCCTGACTTTC. The chain recombines TRBV7-8 with TRBJ2-6; D unresolved. V was shortened by 5 bases and J by 1 base, with 3 bases between the two germline ends. This CDR3 spans 13 amino acids. Germline V gene data show CDR1 as SGHVS and CDR2 as FQNEAQ.

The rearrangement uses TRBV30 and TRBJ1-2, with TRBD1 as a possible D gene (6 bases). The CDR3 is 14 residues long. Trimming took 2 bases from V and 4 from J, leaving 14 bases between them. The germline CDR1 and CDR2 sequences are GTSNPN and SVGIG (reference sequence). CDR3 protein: CAWSRDTGFYGYTF. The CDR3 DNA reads TGTGCCTGGAGTCGGGACACTGGATTCTATGGCTACACCTTC. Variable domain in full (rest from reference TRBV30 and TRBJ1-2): SQTIHQWPATLVQPVGSPLSLECTVEGTSNPNLYWYRQAAGRGLQLLFYSVGIGQISSEVPQNLSASRPQDRQFILSSKKLLLSDSGFYLCAWSRDTGFYGYTFGSGTRLTVV.

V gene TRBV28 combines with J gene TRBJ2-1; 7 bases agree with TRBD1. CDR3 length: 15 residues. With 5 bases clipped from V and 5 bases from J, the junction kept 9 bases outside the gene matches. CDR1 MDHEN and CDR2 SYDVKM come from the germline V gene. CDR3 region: CASSPRQGGHNEQFF. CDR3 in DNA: TGTGCCAGCAGTCCGAGACAGGGTGGTCACAATGAGCAGTTCTTC.

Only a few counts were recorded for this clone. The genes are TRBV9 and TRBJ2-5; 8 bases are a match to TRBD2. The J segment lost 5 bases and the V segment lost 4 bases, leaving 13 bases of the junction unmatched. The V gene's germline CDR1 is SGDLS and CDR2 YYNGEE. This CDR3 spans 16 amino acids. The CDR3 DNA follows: TGTGCCAGCAGCCCACGGGGGGGGAACTTTATTGAGACCCAGTACTTC. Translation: CASSPRGGNFIETQYF.

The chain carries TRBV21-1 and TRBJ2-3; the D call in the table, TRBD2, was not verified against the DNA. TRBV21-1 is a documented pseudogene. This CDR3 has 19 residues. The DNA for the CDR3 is TGTGCCAGCAGCAAAGATGATGGGGAGGGTACAGCGGAAACAGATACGCAGTATTTT. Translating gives CASSKDDGEGTAETDTQYF.

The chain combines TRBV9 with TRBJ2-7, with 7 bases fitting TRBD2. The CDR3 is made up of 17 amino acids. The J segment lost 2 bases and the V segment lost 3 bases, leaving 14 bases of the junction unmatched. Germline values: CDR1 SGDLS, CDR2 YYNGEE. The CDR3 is CASSGGGASGRTYEQYF. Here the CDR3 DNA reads TGTGCCAGCAGCGGTGGTGGGGCTAGCGGCAGAACCTACGAGCAGTACTTC. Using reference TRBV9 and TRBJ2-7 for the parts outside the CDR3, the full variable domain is DSGVTQTPKHLITATGQRVTLRCSPRSGDLSVYWYQQSLDQGLQFLIQYYNGEERAKGNILERFSAQQFPDLHSELNLSSLELGDSALYFCASSGGGASGRTYEQYFGPGTRLTVT.